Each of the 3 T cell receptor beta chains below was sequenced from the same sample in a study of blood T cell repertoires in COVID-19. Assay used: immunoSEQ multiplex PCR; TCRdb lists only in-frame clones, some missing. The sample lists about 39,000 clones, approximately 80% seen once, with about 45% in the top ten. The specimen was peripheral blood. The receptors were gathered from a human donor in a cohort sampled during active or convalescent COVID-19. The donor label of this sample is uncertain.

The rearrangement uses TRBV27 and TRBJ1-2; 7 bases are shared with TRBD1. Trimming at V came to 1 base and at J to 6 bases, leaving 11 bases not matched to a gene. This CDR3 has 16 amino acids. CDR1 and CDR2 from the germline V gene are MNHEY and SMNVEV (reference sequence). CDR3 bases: TGTGCCAGCAGTTTATTGGCCCCGACAGGGTCTAATGGCTACACCTTC. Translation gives CASSLLAPTGSNGYTF.

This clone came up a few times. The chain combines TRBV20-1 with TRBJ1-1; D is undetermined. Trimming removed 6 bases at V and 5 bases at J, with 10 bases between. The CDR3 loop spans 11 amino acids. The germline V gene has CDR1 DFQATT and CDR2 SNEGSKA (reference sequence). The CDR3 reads CSAAAGTEAFF. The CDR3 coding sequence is TGCAGTGCAGCCGCCGGGACTGAAGCTTTCTTT.

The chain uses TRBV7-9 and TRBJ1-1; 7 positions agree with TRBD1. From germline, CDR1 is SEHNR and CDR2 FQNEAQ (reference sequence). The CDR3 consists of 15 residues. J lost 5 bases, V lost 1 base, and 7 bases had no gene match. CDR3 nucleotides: TGTGCCAGCAGCTTAGGACAGGGAAAGTATACTGAAGCTTTCTTT. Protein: CASSLGQGKYTEAFF.